A selection of T cell receptor beta chains follows, all from one sample in a study of T cell responses to AZD1222 COVID-19 vaccine. The data were produced by immunoSEQ multiplex PCR, yet TCRdb's version contains in-frame clones alone and is incomplete. In the table there are approximately 150,000 clones, approximately 90% of which are singletons. Sample: peripheral blood, taken on day 0 of AZD1222 vaccination. The receptor source for this set is an adult in good health. The CDR3 runs from the conserved cysteine through the conserved F or W. A D gene is named only where the DNA matches it firmly. Clone size is stated in some rows and not others, as once, few, many or a class when expanded.

size	V	length	J	D	DNA	CDR3
.	TRBV20-1	16	TRBJ1-2	TRBD1	TGCAGTGCTAGTGGGGAGCGGACAGGGGGCGGGTATGGCTACACCTTC	CSASGERTGGGYGYTF
.	TRBV19	13	TRBJ1-3	.	TGTGCCAGTAGTATCAGCTCTGGAAACACCATATATTTT	CASSISSGNTIYF
.	TRBV5-4	13	TRBJ1-1	TRBD1	TGTGCCAGCACCAAGACAGGGGGCGTTGAAGCTTTCTTT	CASTKTGGVEAFF
.	TRBV7-9	16	TRBJ1-3	TRBD1	TGTGCCAGCAGCCCCCAACAACCTCAGGGGGTTAACACCATATATTTT	CASSPQQPQGVNTIYF
.	TRBV7-8	17	TRBJ1-5	TRBD1	TGTGCCAGCAGCAGGGGGACAGGCGGTGTCGTCAATCAGCCCCAGCATTTT	CASSRGTGGVVNQPQHF
.	TRBV9	13	TRBJ2-3	.	TGTGCCAGCAGCGTAGAAGTCCCAGATACGCAGTATTTT	CASSVEVPDTQYF
.	TRBV5-1	13	TRBJ1-6	.	TGCGCCAGCAGCTTCGACTATAATTCACCCCTCCACTTT	CASSFDYNSPLHF
few	TRBV18	14	TRBJ2-5	TRBD1	TGTGCCAGCTCAGAAAGACAGGGGCCGGAGACCCAGTACTTC	CASSERQGPETQYF
.	TRBV6-5	14	TRBJ2-3	TRBD1	TGTGCCAGCGCCGCAGGGGGCGCAGCAGATACGCAGTATTTT	CASAAGGAADTQYF
.	TRBV27	13	TRBJ1-3	.	TGTGCCAGCAGTTTATCAGGTGGAAACACCATATATTTT	CASSLSGGNTIYF
.	TRBV18	16	TRBJ2-1	TRBD2	TGTGCCAGCTCACCACGGGAAGCGGGAGAACGTAATGAGCAGTTCTTC	CASSPREAGERNEQFF
.	TRBV7-6	14	TRBJ1-1	.	TGTGCCAGCAGGCGGACAGCTTCGAACACTGAAGCTTTCTTT	CASRRTASNTEAFF
.	TRBV6-8	17	TRBJ2-1	TRBD2	TGTGCCAGCAATTCCCCCGAGCCTAGCGGAGACTACAATGAGCAGTTCTTC	CASNSPEPSGDYNEQFF
.	TRBV5-6	19	TRBJ2-4	TRBD2	TGTGCCAGCAGCTTGGCCGGGACTAGCGCCTTGTTAGCCAAAAACATTCAGTACTTC	CASSLAGTSALLAKNIQYF
.	TRBV6-5	15	TRBJ2-7	.	TGTGCCAGCAGTTACCGACTAGACTTAACCTACGAGCAGTACTTC	CASSYRLDLTYEQYF
.	TRBV10-1	15	TRBJ1-4	TRBD1	TGCGCCAGCAGTGATGGACAGGGGATTAATGAAAAACTGTTTTTT	CASSDGQGINEKLFF
once	TRBV2	15	TRBJ1-5	TRBD1	TGTGCCAGCAGTGAAGCAGGGACAGGGGATCAGCCCCAGCATTTT	CASSEAGTGDQPQHF
few	TRBV4-2	11	TRBJ2-7	.	TGTGCCAGCAGCCAAGAACTCGAGCAGTACTTC	CASSQELEQYF
few	TRBV5-4	15	TRBJ2-7	TRBD2	TGTGCCAGCAGCCAATCTAGATCGGGAGGGGTCGAGCAGTACTTC	CASSQSRSGGVEQYF
.	TRBV7-8	15	TRBJ2-3	TRBD2	TGTGCCAGCAGCGGCGGGACTAGCGGCACAGATACGCAGTATTTT	CASSGGTSGTDTQYF
.	TRBV25-1	16	TRBJ1-1	.	TGTGCCAGCAGTGGGATCCTGGAGGGAAAACAGGGTGAAGCTTTCTTT	CASSGILEGKQGEAFF
.	TRBV5-8	16	TRBJ2-1	.	TGTGCCAGCAGCTTGTTGGTAGTCAGCTCCTACAATGAGCAGTTCTTC	CASSLLVVSSYNEQFF
.	TRBV12-5	13	TRBJ2-7	.	TGTGCCGCCGGGACACCCAACTCCTACGAGCAGTACTTC	CAAGTPNSYEQYF
.	TRBV30	13	TRBJ2-3	TRBD2	TGTGCCTGGCGACTAGCGGGAATAGATACGCAGTATTTT	CAWRLAGIDTQYF
.	TRBV15	16	TRBJ1-6	.	TGTGCCACCAGCAGAACCAAATTAAATACGGATTCACCCCTCCACTTT	CATSRTKLNTDSPLHF
.	TRBV11-2	16	TRBJ2-7	.	TGTGCCAGCAGGTCTCTTCGGGGGTCTCACCCCTACGAGCAGTACTTC	CASRSLRGSHPYEQYF
.	TRBV5-1	15	TRBJ2-1	TRBD1	TGCGCCAGCAGCTTGGGTTGGGCAGGGGGCAATGAGCAGTTCTTC	CASSLGWAGGNEQFF
.	TRBV10-1	16	TRBJ2-2	TRBD2	TGCGCCAGCAGTGAGTCTGGGGGGGGAAACACCGGGGAGCTGTTTTTT	CASSESGGGNTGELFF
.	TRBV19	15	TRBJ1-1	.	TGTGCCAGTAGTATTAGGGGGGGGCGCCTCACTGAAGCTTTCTTT	CASSIRGGRLTEAFF
.	TRBV6-6	15	TRBJ2-1	.	TGTGCCAGCAGTTACGAAGCTCTCTACGACAATGAGCAGTTCTTC	CASSYEALYDNEQFF
.	TRBV7-6	14	TRBJ1-1	.	TGTGCCAGCAGCTTAGGGGGACCACCCACTGAAGCTTTCTTT	CASSLGGPPTEAFF
.	TRBV10-3	13	TRBJ2-2	.	TGTGCCATCAGGGGCTACCCCACCGGGGAGCTGTTTTTT	CAIRGYPTGELFF
.	TRBV29-1	11	TRBJ2-7	.	TGCAGCGCTATAGGGCAGCACGAGCAGTACTTC	CSAIGQHEQYF
.	TRBV18	14	TRBJ1-2	TRBD1	TGTGCCAGCTCACCATCGATGACAGGGGAAGGCTACACCTTC	CASSPSMTGEGYTF
.	TRBV7-9	16	TRBJ2-2	TRBD1	TGTGCCAGCAGCTCTACCGGGACAGGGCTTCACGGGGAGCTGTTTTTT	CASSSTGTGLHGELFF
.	TRBV6-6	16	TRBJ1-2	.	TGTGCCAGCAGTTACTCGATTCGGGACGGAGACTATGGCTACACCTTC	CASSYSIRDGDYGYTF
.	TRBV11-3	14	TRBJ1-3	.	TGTGCCAGCAGCTCACAGAACTCTGGAAACACCATATATTTT	CASSSQNSGNTIYF
.	TRBV10-3	13	TRBJ1-1	.	TGTGCCATCAGTGAGCCAGGGGAGGCTGAAGCTTTCTTT	CAISEPGEAEAFF
few	TRBV11-1	15	TRBJ2-7	TRBD2	TGTGCCAGCAGCAGAAGCGGGAGATCGGTATACGAGCAGTACTTC	CASSRSGRSVYEQYF
.	TRBV28	15	TRBJ1-5	TRBD1	TGTGCCAGCAGTAACGACAGGGGCGGCAATCAGCCCCAGCATTTT	CASSNDRGGNQPQHF
.	TRBV19	19	TRBJ1-5	.	TGTGCCAGTAGCAACTACTACCGCCGGCAGGAGTCGGTTCATCAGCCCCAGCATTTT	CASSNYYRRQESVHQPQHF
.	TRBV19	17	TRBJ1-5	TRBD1	TGTGCCAGTAGCCCCCCGGGACAGTCTTTGGGCAATCAGCCCCAGCATTTT	CASSPPGQSLGNQPQHF